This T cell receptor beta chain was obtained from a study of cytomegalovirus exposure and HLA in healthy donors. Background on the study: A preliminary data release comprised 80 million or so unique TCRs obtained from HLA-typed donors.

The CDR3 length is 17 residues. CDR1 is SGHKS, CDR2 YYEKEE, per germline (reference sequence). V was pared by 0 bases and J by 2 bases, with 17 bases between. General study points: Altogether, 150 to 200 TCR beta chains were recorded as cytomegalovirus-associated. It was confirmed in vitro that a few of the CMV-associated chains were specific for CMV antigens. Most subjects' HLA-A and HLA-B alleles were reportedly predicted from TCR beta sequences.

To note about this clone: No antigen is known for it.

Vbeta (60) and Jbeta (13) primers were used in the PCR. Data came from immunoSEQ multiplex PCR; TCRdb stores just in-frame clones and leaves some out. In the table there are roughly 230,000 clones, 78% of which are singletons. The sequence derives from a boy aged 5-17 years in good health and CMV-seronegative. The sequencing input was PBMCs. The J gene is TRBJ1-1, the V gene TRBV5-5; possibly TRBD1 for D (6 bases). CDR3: CASSLAYQGYPNTEAFF. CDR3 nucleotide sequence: TGTGCCAGCAGCTTGGCTTATCAGGGGTACCCAAACACTGAAGCTTTCTTT.